The 31 T cell receptor beta chains listed next were all sequenced from one sample in a study of T cells expressing NK-cell markers. From the 5' RACE reads, TCRdb lists one entry per CDR3 protein and no DNA. Recorded for this sample: about 460,000 distinct CDR3 sequences. The sequencing input was blood T cells: a sorted CD56 or NKG2C T cell subset, CD4+ or CD8+ T cells, or bulk PBMC T cells (not recorded which). The receptor source for this set is a woman between 45 and 60 years old in good health.

The rearrangement links TRBV2 to TRBJ2-7; TCRdb designates TRBD1, a call that cannot be tested without DNA. The CDR3 loop spans 12 amino acids. CDR1 SNHLY and CDR2 FYNNEI come from the germline V gene. Here the CDR3 reads CASTRTGYEQYF.

The chain recombines TRBV27 with TRBJ1-2. Germline loops: CDR1 MNHEY, CDR2 SMNVEV (reference sequence). The CDR3 is 12 residues long. Here the CDR3 reads CATAGLRGGYTF.

V is TRBV4-2 and J is TRBJ1-4; lacking DNA, the TRBD1 call made by TCRdb goes unchecked. CDR3 length: 17 residues. The germline CDR1 and CDR2 sequences are LGHNA and YNFKEQ. The CDR3 sequence is CASSHFGNRDSNEKLFF.

V usage is TRBV12-5 and J usage is TRBJ2-5; the TRBD2 assignment by TCRdb is unverifiable without DNA. This CDR3 spans 12 amino acids. Looked up from germline, CDR1 is LGHNT and CDR2 is FRNRAP. CDR3 sequence reads: CANTSRKETQYF.

The chain uses TRBV18 and TRBJ2-5; TCRdb's D call, TRBD2, is unchecked because there is no DNA. CDR1 is KGHSH, CDR2 LQKENI, per germline. The CDR3 is made up of 13 amino acids. The CDR3 loop is CASSEGLQETQYF.

The chain is built from TRBV6-2 or TRBV6-3 and TRBJ2-3; lacking DNA, the TRBD2 call made by TCRdb goes unchecked. CDR1 is MNHEY and CDR2 is SVGEGT in the germline V gene. The CDR3 has 14 amino acids. The CDR3 sequence is CASSRSGGSDTQYF.

The chain recombines TRBV20-1 with TRBJ2-1; TCRdb's D call, TRBD2, is unchecked because there is no DNA. The CDR3 sequence is 13 residues long. Germline V lookup: CDR1 DFQATT, CDR2 SNEGSKA (reference sequence). CDR3 protein: CSARVPSGNEQFF.

V gene TRBV3-1 combines with J gene TRBJ1-1. The germline V gene has CDR1 LGHDT and CDR2 YNNKEL (reference sequence). This CDR3 has 13 residues. The CDR3 protein is CATNSLMNTEAFF.

The chain has TRBV2 and TRBJ2-1; TCRdb picks TRBD2, but there is no DNA to check that call. CDR3 size: 17 residues. Per the germline V gene, CDR1 is SNHLY and CDR2 is FYNNEI. The CDR3 is CASRVSGVLSSYNEQFF.

This sequence joins TRBV24-1 and TRBJ1-4; no DNA is available, so the TRBD1 call from TCRdb remains unchecked. This CDR3 has 18 residues. Germline V CDR1 and CDR2: KGHDR, SFDVKD. The CDR3 sequence: CATSDPRTGTGSEEKLFF.

The rearrangement uses TRBV7-9 and TRBJ1-2; TCRdb selects TRBD1, and the lack of DNA leaves this call unchecked. CDR1 is SEHNR and CDR2 is FQNEAQ in the germline V gene (reference sequence). The CDR3 spans 14 residues. The CDR3 protein is CASSLDRQRYGYTF.

The chain links TRBV27 to TRBJ2-4; checking the TCRdb D call of TRBD2 is not possible without DNA. The CDR3 contains 20 residues. The germline V gene encodes CDR1 MNHEY and CDR2 SMNVEV (reference sequence). The chain's CDR3 is CASSLSYSGTSGLAKNIQYF.

V gene TRBV9 combines with J gene TRBJ2-7; absent DNA, TCRdb's TRBD1 call cannot be checked. The germline V gene encodes CDR1 SGDLS and CDR2 YYNGEE. The CDR3 is 15 amino acids. The CDR3 sequence is CASSVGGASSYEQYF. Drawing the rest from reference TRBV9 and TRBJ2-7, the complete variable domain is DSGVTQTPKHLITATGQRVTLRCSPRSGDLSVYWYQQSLDQGLQFLIQYYNGEERAKGNILERFSAQQFPDLHSELNLSSLELGDSALYFCASSVGGASSYEQYFGPGTRLTVT.

The rearrangement uses TRBV20-1 and TRBJ1-5; with no DNA, the TCRdb D assignment of TRBD1 cannot be verified. CDR3 length: 14 residues. Germline lookup yields CDR1 DFQATT and CDR2 SNEGSKA (reference sequence). CDR3 residues: CSARDTTGAGPQHF.

J is TRBJ2-2 and V is TRBV11-2. The CDR3 length is 16 residues. Per germline, CDR1 SGHAT and CDR2 FQNNGV. The CDR3 is CASSLGPHLSSGELFF.

The V call is TRBV5-1, the J call TRBJ1-5; TCRdb's D call, TRBD1, is unchecked because there is no DNA. The CDR3 loop spans 14 amino acids. Germline CDR1 is SGHRS and CDR2 is YFSETQ. The CDR3 sequence: CASSFGQGSQPQHF. The variable domain in full, with the rest retrieved from reference TRBV5-1 and TRBJ1-5, is KAGVTQTPRYLIKTRGQQVTLSCSPISGHRSVSWYQQTPGQGLQFLFEYFSETQRNKGNFPGRFSGRQFSNSRSEMNVSTLELGDSALYLCASSFGQGSQPQHFGDGTRLSIL.

The chain has TRBV12-3 or TRBV12-4 and TRBJ2-4; absent DNA, TCRdb's TRBD1 call cannot be checked. The CDR3 extends over 17 amino acids. The CDR3 reads CASSPLGGGDSKNIQYF.

The rearrangement uses TRBV20-1 and TRBJ1-1; the D call from TCRdb, TRBD1, cannot be confirmed without DNA. Per the germline V gene, CDR1 is DFQATT and CDR2 is SNEGSKA (reference sequence). The CDR3 loop spans 14 amino acids. The CDR3 here is CSARDSQGLAEAFF.

V usage is TRBV5-1 and J usage is TRBJ2-2; the D call of TRBD2 rests on TCRdb alone, since no DNA is present to check it. The CDR3 has 17 amino acids. Germline loops: CDR1 SGHRS, CDR2 YFSETQ. CDR3 sequence reads: CASSVLAGGLNTGELFF.

The chain links TRBV11-2 to TRBJ2-3; with no DNA, the TCRdb D assignment of TRBD2 cannot be verified. Germline assignment: CDR1 SGHAT and CDR2 FQNNGV. This CDR3 has 21 residues. The CDR3 region is CASSLSVPGLAGGPRTDTQYF.

The CDR3 region is CASSQTGRTDTQYF. V gene TRBV6-6 combines with J gene TRBJ2-3; TCRdb calls TRBD1, which cannot be checked without DNA. This CDR3 has 14 residues. Germline CDR1 is MNHNY and CDR2 is SVGAGI (reference sequence).

This chain links TRBV29-1 with TRBJ1-1; the D gene TCRdb calls, TRBD1, cannot be checked with no DNA. The germline V gene has CDR1 SQVTM and CDR2 ANQGSEA. This CDR3 contains 13 residues. CDR3 in amino acids: CSVGRTGPTEAFF.

The chain is built from TRBV27 and TRBJ2-5; TCRdb's D call of TRBD2 is untestable without DNA. CDR1 is MNHEY and CDR2 is SMNVEV in the germline V gene (reference sequence). The length of the CDR3 is 16 residues. The CDR3 here is CASSLNRVSGRQTQYF.

The V and J genes are TRBV11-3 and TRBJ2-5; with no DNA, the TCRdb D assignment of TRBD1 cannot be verified. The CDR3 extends over 15 amino acids. Germline V gene lookup returns CDR1 SGHNT and CDR2 YENEEA. This CDR3 is CASSFWAGGFETQYF.

This chain uses TRBV6-1 with TRBJ2-3. The germline V gene has CDR1 MNHNS and CDR2 SASEGT. The CDR3 runs to 12 residues. This CDR3 reads CASSVLEDTQYF.

The chain is built from TRBV19 and TRBJ1-2; TCRdb outputs TRBD1, but without DNA this stays unchecked. The CDR3 runs 15 residues. Germline CDR1 and CDR2: LNHDA and SQIVND (reference sequence). This chain's CDR3 is CASSTRQGLNYGYTF.

J is TRBJ2-3 and V is TRBV29-1. Germline V gives CDR1 SQVTM, CDR2 ANQGSEA. The CDR3 is 12 residues long. The CDR3 reads CSVEVLQNTQYF.

The rearrangement joins TRBV27 to TRBJ1-3; the TCRdb D gene call, TRBD1, has no DNA to confirm it. Germline assignment: CDR1 MNHEY and CDR2 SMNVEV (reference sequence). The CDR3 loop spans 15 amino acids. The CDR3 protein is CASSLTGTSGNTIYF.

This sequence joins TRBV5-5 and TRBJ2-1; TCRdb reports TRBD1, a call that lacks DNA to check it against. CDR3 length equals 21 residues. Germline values: CDR1 SGHKS, CDR2 YYEKEE (reference sequence). Here the CDR3 reads CASTPHRGTGGRDGSYNEQFF.

This rearrangement joins TRBV4-1 to TRBJ2-2; there is no DNA to check the TCRdb D call of TRBD2. Germline-derived CDR1 and CDR2 are MGHRA and YSYEKL. There are 18 residues in the CDR3. The chain's CDR3 is CASSQVRAGTSDTGELFF.

The J gene is TRBJ2-5, the V gene TRBV21-1. TRBV21-1 is a listed pseudogene. The CDR3 is made up of 13 amino acids. CDR3 loop: CASNTGWGKTQYF.